These T cell receptor beta chains were read from a single sample in a study of T cell changes during pregnancy in multiple sclerosis. Produced via immunoSEQ multiplex PCR; TCRdb's table is partial and in-frame only. The sample lists roughly 61,000 clones, 90% occurring once. The sequencing here drew on peripheral blood, taken in the first trimester of pregnancy. The receptors were gathered from a female donor in good health, enrolled as a control in a pregnancy study. The CDR3 runs from the conserved cysteine through the conserved F or W. Each record gives: D gene, J gene, V gene, clone size, CDR3 protein, CDR3 DNA. D genes are given only for firm matches. Expanded clones get a size class; other rows say once, few or many, or leave the size out.

>.|TRBJ2-3|TRBV7-9|.
CASSLSVESDTQYF
TGTGCCAGCAGCTTAAGTGTCGAGTCAGATACGCAGTATTTT
>.|TRBJ1-3|TRBV11-2|few
CASSSLRQVPSGNTIYF
TGTGCCAGCAGCTCCCTCCGACAGGTCCCCTCTGGAAACACCATATATTTT
>TRBD2|TRBJ2-1|TRBV7-9|.
CASSSASGRSYNEQFF
TGTGCCAGCAGCTCAGCTAGCGGGAGATCCTACAATGAGCAGTTCTTC
>.|TRBJ2-1|TRBV7-2|.
CASSQNTYNEQFF
TGTGCCAGCAGCCAGAATACCTACAATGAGCAGTTCTTC
>.|TRBJ2-7|TRBV11-3|.
CASSPGGPAYEQYF
TGTGCCAGCAGTCCTGGGGGCCCAGCCTACGAGCAGTACTTC
>.|TRBJ1-2|TRBV6-1|.
CASSEPGGVGYGYTF
TGTGCCAGCAGTGAACCGGGGGGGGTAGGGTATGGCTACACCTTC
>.|TRBJ1-4|TRBV5-6|.
CASSSSAGMANEKLFF
TGTGCCAGCAGCTCCTCCGCAGGGATGGCTAATGAAAAACTGTTTTTT
>TRBD1|TRBJ1-5|TRBV6-1|.
CASILGTGGYQPQHF
TGTGCCAGCATCCTTGGGACAGGGGGCTATCAGCCCCAGCATTTT
>TRBD1|TRBJ1-6|TRBV5-5|.
CASSPQPGTANSPLHF
TGTGCCAGCAGCCCCCAACCCGGGACAGCGAATTCACCCCTCCACTTT
>TRBD1|TRBJ1-5|TRBV14|.
CASSQTGNNQPQHF
TGTGCCAGCAGCCAGACAGGGAACAATCAGCCCCAGCATTTT
>.|TRBJ1-1|TRBV7-9|.
CASNPGSQGNTEAFF
TGTGCCAGCAACCCCGGGTCACAGGGGAACACTGAAGCTTTCTTT
>TRBD1|TRBJ1-2|TRBV15|.
CATSPTGGDYGYTF
TGTGCCACCAGCCCGACAGGGGGCGACTATGGCTACACCTTC
>TRBD1|TRBJ2-5|TRBV18|.
CASSSRQGSQETQYF
TGTGCCAGCTCATCCAGACAGGGCAGTCAAGAGACCCAGTACTTC
>.|TRBJ2-5|TRBV29-1|.
CSVEGAGGKETQYF
TGCAGCGTTGAAGGGGCAGGGGGGAAAGAGACCCAGTACTTC
>TRBD1|TRBJ1-2|TRBV9|.
CASSVRAGGFIVNYGYTF
TGTGCCAGCAGCGTACGGGCAGGGGGCTTTATTGTTAACTATGGCTACACCTTC
>TRBD1|TRBJ1-1|TRBV6-1|.
CASSDSGTGKSIEAFF
TGTGCCAGCAGTGATTCCGGGACAGGGAAGAGTATAGAAGCTTTCTTT
>.|TRBJ1-1|TRBV28|.
CASSSPGLLVGRTFF
TGTGCCAGCAGTTCCCCCGGGTTGCTCGTCGGGAGGACTTTCTTT
>TRBD1|TRBJ2-5|TRBV6-1|.
CASNRGEYQETQYF
TGTGCCAGCAACAGGGGCGAGTACCAAGAGACCCAGTACTTC
>TRBD2|TRBJ2-3|TRBV7-6|.
CASSFLLAHSSTDTQYF
TGTGCCAGCAGCTTCCTACTAGCGCACTCTAGCACAGATACGCAGTATTTT
>.|TRBJ1-2|TRBV29-1|.
CSVQNQGSRGYTF
TGCAGCGTTCAAAACCAGGGAAGTCGTGGCTACACCTTC
>TRBD1|TRBJ1-2|TRBV5-1|.
CASSPETGGDYGYTF
TGCGCCAGCAGCCCTGAAACAGGGGGCGACTATGGCTACACCTTC
>.|TRBJ2-7|TRBV18|once
CASSPDSRVGEQYF
TGTGCCAGCTCACCAGACAGCAGGGTGGGCGAGCAGTACTTC
>.|TRBJ2-5|TRBV19|.
CASSISKETQYF
TGTGCCAGTAGTATTAGTAAAGAGACCCAGTACTTC
>TRBD1|TRBJ1-5|TRBV5-1|.
CASSSDRTYQPQHF
TGCGCCAGCAGCTCGGACAGGACGTATCAGCCCCAGCATTTT
>.|TRBJ2-5|TRBV5-1|.
CASSLGGSGQETQYF
TGCGCCAGCAGCTTAGGAGGGTCGGGGCAAGAGACCCAGTACTTC